The sequence of this TCR beta chain was determined in a study of cytomegalovirus exposure and HLA in healthy donors. The primer mix had 60 Vbeta and 13 Jbeta primers. Libraries were prepared by immunoSEQ multiplex PCR; TCRdb keeps only in-frame clonotypes and omits some of them. The sample includes hundreds of thousands of clones, around 80% seen only once; the top ten take about 6%. Trimming took 3 bases from V and 2 from J; bases not matched to a gene: 0. The germline V gene encodes CDR1 LNHDA and CDR2 SQIVND (reference sequence). The CDR3 runs 15 residues. The origin of this receptor is a middle-aged man in good health and CMV-seropositive. Sequenced: PBMCs. The chain links TRBV19 to TRBJ2-1, with TRBD1 matching over 11 bases. DNA for the CDR3: TGTGCCAGTAGTATGGGACAGGGGGCCTACAATGAGCAGTTCTTC. This codes for CASSMGQGAYNEQFF.